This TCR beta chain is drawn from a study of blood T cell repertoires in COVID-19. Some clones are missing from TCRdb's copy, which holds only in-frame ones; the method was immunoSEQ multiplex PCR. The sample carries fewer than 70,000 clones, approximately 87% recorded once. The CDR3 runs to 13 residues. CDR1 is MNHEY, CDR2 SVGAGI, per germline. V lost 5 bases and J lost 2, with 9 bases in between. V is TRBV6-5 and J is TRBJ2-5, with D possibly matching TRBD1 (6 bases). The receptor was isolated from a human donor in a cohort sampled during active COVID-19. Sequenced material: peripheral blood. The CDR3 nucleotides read TGTGCCAGCAGTAGACAGGTTCAAGAGACCCAGTACTTC. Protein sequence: CASSRQVQETQYF.